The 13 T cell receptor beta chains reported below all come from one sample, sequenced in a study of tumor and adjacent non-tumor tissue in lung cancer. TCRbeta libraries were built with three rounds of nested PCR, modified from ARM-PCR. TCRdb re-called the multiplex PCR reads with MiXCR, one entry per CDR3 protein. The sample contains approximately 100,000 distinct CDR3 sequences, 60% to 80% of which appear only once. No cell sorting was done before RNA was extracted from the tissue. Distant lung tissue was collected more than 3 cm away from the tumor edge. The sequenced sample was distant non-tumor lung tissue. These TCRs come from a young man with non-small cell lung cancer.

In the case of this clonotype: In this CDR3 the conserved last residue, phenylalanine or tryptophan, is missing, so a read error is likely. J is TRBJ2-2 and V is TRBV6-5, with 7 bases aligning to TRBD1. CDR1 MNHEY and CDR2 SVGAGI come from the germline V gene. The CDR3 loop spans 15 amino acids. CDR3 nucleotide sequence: TGTGCCCGCAGTGCGTGGGACAGCCGATCGGGGGAGCTGTTTTTA. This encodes CARSAWDSRSGELFL.

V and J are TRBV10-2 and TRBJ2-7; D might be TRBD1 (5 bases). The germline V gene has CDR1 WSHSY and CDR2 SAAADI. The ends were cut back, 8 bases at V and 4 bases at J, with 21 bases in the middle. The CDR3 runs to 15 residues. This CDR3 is CASCVARQGPYEQYF. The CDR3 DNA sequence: TGCGCCAGCTGTGTTGCCCGGCAGGGTCCATACGAGCAGTACTTC.

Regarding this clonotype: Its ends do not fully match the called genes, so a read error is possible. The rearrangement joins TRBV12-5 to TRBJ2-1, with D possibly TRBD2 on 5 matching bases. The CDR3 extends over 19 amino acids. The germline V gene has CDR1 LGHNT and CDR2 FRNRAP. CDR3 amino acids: CASGLGPARGPFSYNEQLF. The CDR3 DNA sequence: TGTGCTAGTGGTTTAGGCCCAGCGAGAGGGCCCTTCTCCTACAATGAGCAGTTGTTC.

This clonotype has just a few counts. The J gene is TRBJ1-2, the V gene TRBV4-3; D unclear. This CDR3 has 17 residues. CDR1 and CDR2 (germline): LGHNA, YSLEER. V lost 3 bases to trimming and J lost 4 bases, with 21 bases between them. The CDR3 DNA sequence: TGCGCCAGCAGCCATCATTCAGAGGCCTTGCGACGCTATGGCTACACCTTC. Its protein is CASSHHSEALRRYGYTF.

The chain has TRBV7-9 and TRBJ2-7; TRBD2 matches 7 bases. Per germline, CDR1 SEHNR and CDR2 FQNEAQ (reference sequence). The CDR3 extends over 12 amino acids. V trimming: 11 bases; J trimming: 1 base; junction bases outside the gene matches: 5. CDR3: CARGRESYEQYF. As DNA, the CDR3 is TGTGCCCGCGGGCGGGAGTCCTACGAGCAGTACTTC.

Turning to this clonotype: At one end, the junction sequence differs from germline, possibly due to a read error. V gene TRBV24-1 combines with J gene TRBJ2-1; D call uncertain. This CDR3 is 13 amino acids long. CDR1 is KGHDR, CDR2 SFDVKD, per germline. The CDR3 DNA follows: TGTGTCACCAGTGACCACGGCACTGGTGTGTGGTTCTTC. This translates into CVTSDHGTGVWFF.

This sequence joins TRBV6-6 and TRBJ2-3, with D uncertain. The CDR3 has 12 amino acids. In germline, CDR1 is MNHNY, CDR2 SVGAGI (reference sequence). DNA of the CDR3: TGTGCTATCAGTACAGGCACAGATACGCAGTATTTT. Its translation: CAISTGTDTQYF.

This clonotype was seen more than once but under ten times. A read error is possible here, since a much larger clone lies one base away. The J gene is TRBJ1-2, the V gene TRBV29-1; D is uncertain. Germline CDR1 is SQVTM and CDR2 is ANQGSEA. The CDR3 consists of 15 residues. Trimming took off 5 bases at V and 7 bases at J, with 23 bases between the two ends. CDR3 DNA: TGCAGCGTTATTTGGGGATCTGGCAGGAGGATTGGCTACACCTTC. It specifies CSVIWGSGRRIGYTF.

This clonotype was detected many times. This CDR3 is CRASSGSEQYF. CDR3 nucleotides: TGCAGAGCTTCTAGCGGGAGCGAGCAGTACTTC. The rearrangement uses TRBV20-1 and TRBJ2-7; 10 bases line up with TRBD2. The CDR3 is made up of 11 amino acids. Per germline, CDR1 DFQATT and CDR2 SNEGSKA (reference sequence).

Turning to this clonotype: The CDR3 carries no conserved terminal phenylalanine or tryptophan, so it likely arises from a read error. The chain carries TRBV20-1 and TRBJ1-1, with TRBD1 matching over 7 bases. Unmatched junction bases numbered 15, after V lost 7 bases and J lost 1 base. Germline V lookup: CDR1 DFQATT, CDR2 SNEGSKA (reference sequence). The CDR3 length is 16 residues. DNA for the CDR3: TGCAGTGATGGGGGCTGGGGACAGCTACCGAACACTGAAGCTTTCATT. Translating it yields CSDGGWGQLPNTEAFI.

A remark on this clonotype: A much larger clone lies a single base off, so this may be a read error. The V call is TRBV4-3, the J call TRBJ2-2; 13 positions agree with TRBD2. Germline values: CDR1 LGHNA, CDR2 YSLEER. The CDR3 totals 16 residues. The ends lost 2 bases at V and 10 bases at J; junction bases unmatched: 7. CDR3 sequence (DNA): TGCGCCAGCAGCCAACGACTAGCGGGGGGCCGGGTGGAGCTGTTTTTT. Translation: CASSQRLAGGRVELFF.

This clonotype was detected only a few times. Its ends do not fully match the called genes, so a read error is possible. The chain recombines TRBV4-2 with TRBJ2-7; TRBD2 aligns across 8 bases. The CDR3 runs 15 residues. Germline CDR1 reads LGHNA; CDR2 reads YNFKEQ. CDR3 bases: TGTGCCAGCAGCCAAGAAGTTAGCGGGGCCTACGAGCAGTGCTTC. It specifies CASSQEVSGAYEQCF.

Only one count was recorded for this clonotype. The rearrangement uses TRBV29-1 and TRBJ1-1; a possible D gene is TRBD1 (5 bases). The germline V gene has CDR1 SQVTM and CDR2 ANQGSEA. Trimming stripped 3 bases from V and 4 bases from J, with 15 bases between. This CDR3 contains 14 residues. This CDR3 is CSVEVSGTSTEAFF. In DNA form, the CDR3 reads TGCAGCGTTGAGGTAAGTGGGACGAGCACTGAAGCTTTCTTT. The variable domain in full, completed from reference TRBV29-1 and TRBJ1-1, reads SAVISQKPSRDICQRGTSLTIQCQVDSQVTMMFWYRQQPGQSLTLIATANQGSEATYESGFVIDKFPISRPNLTFSTLTVSNMSPEDSSIYLCSVEVSGTSTEAFFGQGTRLTVV.